The 9 T cell receptor beta chains in this list originate from one sample, sequenced in a study of shared clonotypes between healthy human individuals. The protocol was immunoSEQ multiplex PCR, while the TCRdb copy is restricted to in-frame clones and leaves out a portion. The sample contains approximately 1,000,000 clones, approximately 80% of which appear only once. Sequencing input: memory CD4+ T cells from PBMCs. Subset given: CD45RA-negative fraction. These TCRs come from a man between 18 and 35 years old in good health. Some clones in this sample may be carry-over from other donors' samples.

This rearrangement joins TRBV5-5 to TRBJ1-3; the D is unclear. Germline-derived CDR1 and CDR2 are SGHKS and YYEKEE (reference sequence). The V end was cut by 4 bases, the J end by 0 bases, with 8 bases between. The CDR3 length is 14 residues. The CDR3 DNA sequence: TGTGCCAGCAGCACGCGGAGCTCTGGAAACACCATATATTTT. Translation gives CASSTRSSGNTIYF.

The chain combines TRBV28 with TRBJ1-1; no definite D call. This CDR3 has 11 amino acids. Germline loops: CDR1 MDHEN, CDR2 SYDVKM. Trimming cost V 4 bases and J 6 bases, with 6 bases left between them. CDR3 residues: CASSSSPEAFF. As DNA, the CDR3 is TGTGCCAGCAGTTCGAGCCCTGAAGCTTTCTTT. The full variable domain, its missing parts supplied by reference TRBV28 and TRBJ1-1, is DVKVTQSSRYLVKRTGEKVFLECVQDMDHENMFWYRQDPGLGLRLIYFSYDVKMKEKGDIPEGYSVSREKKERFSLILESASTNQTSMYLCASSSSPEAFFGQGTRLTVV.

V gene TRBV6-5 combines with J gene TRBJ1-5, with TRBD1 matching 8 bases. Germline-derived CDR1 and CDR2 are MNHEY and SVGAGI. V lost 10 bases, J lost 4 bases, and 9 bases stayed unmatched. The CDR3 runs 14 residues. CDR3 coding DNA: TGTGCCACCATGCGGACAGGGTGGAATCAGCCCCAGCATTTT. This translates into CATMRTGWNQPQHF.

This clone turned up a few times. The gene calls are TRBV2 and TRBJ1-1; D is undetermined. The V gene lost 8 bases and the J gene lost 1 base, with 11 bases spanning the gap. CDR1 and CDR2 (germline): SNHLY, FYNNEI. The CDR3 has 13 residues. CDR3 amino acids: CASVIAQNTEAFF. CDR3 bases: TGTGCCAGCGTTATAGCACAGAACACTGAAGCTTTCTTT.

The chain couples TRBV29-1 to TRBJ1-1; the D is unclear. The germline V and J ends were trimmed by 5 bases and 5 bases, with 18 bases remaining between them. The CDR3 covers 14 residues. CDR1 is SQVTM and CDR2 is ANQGSEA in the germline V gene. CDR3 DNA: TGCAGCGTTCCTCCGGGCGTGGGTGGTACTGAAGCTTTCTTT. Amino acids: CSVPPGVGGTEAFF.

On this clone itself: Other DNA sequences in the same sample also yield this CDR3. This chain links TRBV20-1 with TRBJ2-3; no clear D. Germline V gene data show CDR1 as DFQATT and CDR2 as SNEGSKA (reference sequence). The length of the CDR3 is 11 residues. Trimming cost V 0 bases and J 6 bases, with 4 bases left between them. In DNA, the CDR3 is TGCAGTGCTAGAGACTTGGATACGCAGTATTTT. This sequence encodes CSARDLDTQYF.

The V gene is TRBV6-4, the J gene TRBJ1-2; 9 bases map to TRBD1. The germline V gene encodes CDR1 MRHNA and CDR2 SNTAGT. The ends lost 6 bases at V and 10 bases at J; junction bases unmatched: 15. This CDR3 comprises 15 residues. The CDR3 here is CASSVMPGQGFSYTF. CDR3 coding DNA: TGTGCCAGCAGCGTTATGCCGGGACAGGGTTTTTCCTACACCTTC.

The chain uses TRBV6-1 and TRBJ1-5; no definite D call. The germline V and J ends were trimmed by 0 bases and 15 bases, with 12 bases remaining between them. The length of the CDR3 is 12 residues. Germline loops: CDR1 MNHNS, CDR2 SASEGT. CDR3 protein: CASSEAGHVAHF. For the CDR3, the DNA is TGTGCCAGCAGTGAAGCGGGCCACGTGGCGCATTTT.

The chain joins TRBV28 to TRBJ2-3, with D hard to call. The CDR3 is made up of 16 amino acids. V was shortened by 3 bases and J by 7 bases, with 20 bases between the two germline ends. Germline V gene lookup returns CDR1 MDHEN and CDR2 SYDVKM. The CDR3 bases are TGTGCCAGCAGTTTTTCCGCCTGGGCCTCATCAAATACGCAGTATTTT. Its protein product is CASSFSAWASSNTQYF.